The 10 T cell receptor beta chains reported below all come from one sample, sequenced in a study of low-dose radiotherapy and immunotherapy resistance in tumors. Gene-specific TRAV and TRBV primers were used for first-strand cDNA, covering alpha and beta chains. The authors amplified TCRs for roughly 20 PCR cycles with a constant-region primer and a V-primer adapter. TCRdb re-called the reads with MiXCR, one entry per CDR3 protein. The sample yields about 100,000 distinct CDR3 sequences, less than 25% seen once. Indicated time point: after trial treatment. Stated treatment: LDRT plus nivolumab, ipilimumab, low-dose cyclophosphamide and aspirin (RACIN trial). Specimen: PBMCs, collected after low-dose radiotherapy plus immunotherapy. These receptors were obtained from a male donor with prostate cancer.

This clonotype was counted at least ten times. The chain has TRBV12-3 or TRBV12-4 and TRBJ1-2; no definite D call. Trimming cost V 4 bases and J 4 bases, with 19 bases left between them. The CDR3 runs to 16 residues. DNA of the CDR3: TGTGCCAGCAGTTCTCCCCATGCTCAACTGTCCTATGGCTACACCTTC. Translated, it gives CASSSPHAQLSYGYTF.

In DNA form, the CDR3 reads TGTGCCAGCAGCTTCGCGACAGGGCGTAGCAATCAGCCCCAGCATTTT. Amino acid sequence: CASSFATGRSNQPQHF. This chain links TRBV7-3 with TRBJ1-5; 7 bases fit TRBD1. Per the germline V gene, CDR1 is SGHTA and CDR2 is FQGTGA. V lost 3 bases and J lost 0; bases outside the gene matches: 5. There are 16 residues in the CDR3.

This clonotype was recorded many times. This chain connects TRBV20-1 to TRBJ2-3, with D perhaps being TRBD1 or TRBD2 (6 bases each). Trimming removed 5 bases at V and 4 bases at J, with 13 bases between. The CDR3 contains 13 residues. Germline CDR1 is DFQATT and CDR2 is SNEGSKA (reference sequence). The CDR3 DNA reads TGCAGTGCTGAGGAGGGGGAGGCAGATACGCAGTATTTT. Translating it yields CSAEEGEADTQYF.

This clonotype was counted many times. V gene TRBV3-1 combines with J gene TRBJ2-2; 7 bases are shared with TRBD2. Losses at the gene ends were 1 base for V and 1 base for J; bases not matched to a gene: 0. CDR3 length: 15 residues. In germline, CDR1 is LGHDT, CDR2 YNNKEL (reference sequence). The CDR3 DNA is TGTGCCAGCAGCCAAGGGGGGGGGAACACCGGGGAGCTGTTTTTT. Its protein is CASSQGGGNTGELFF.

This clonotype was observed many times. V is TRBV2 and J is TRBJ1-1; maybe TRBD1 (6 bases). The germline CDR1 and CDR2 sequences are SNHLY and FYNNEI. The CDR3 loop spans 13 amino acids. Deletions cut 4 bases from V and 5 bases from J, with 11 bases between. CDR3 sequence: CASSAGEGTEAFF. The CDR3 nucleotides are TGTGCCAGCAGTGCAGGGGAAGGTACTGAAGCTTTCTTT. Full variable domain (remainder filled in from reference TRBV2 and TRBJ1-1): EPEVTQTPSHQVTQMGQEVILRCVPISNHLYFYWYRQILGQKVEFLVSFYNNEISEKSEIFDDQFSVERPDGSNFTLKIRSTKLEDSAMYFCASSAGEGTEAFFGQGTRLTVV.

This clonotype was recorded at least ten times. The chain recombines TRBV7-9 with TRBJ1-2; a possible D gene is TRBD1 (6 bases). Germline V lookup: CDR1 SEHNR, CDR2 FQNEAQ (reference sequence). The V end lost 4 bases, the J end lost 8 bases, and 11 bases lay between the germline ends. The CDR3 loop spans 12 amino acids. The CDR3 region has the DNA TGTGCCAGCAGCTGGACAGATTACGGCTACACCTTC. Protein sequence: CASSWTDYGYTF.

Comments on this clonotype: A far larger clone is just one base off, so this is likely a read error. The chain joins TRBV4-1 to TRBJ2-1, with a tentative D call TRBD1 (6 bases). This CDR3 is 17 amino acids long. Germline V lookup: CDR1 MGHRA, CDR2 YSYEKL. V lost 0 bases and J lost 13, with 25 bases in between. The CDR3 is CASSQDFWGPAKNIQFF. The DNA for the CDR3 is TGCGCCAGCAGCCAAGATTTTTGGGGGCCGGCCAAAAACATTCAGTTCTTC.

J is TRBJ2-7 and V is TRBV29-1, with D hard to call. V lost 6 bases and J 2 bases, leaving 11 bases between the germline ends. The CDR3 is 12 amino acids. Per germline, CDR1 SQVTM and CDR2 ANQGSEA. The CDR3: CSVAEMTYEQYF. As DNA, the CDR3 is TGCAGCGTGGCAGAGATGACCTACGAGCAGTACTTC.

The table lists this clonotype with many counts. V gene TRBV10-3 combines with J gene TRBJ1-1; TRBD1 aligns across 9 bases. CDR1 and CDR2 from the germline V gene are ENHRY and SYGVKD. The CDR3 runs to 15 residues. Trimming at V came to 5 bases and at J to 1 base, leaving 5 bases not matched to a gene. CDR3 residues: CAISSTGGSNTEAFF. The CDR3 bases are TGTGCCATCAGTTCCACAGGGGGCTCGAACACTGAAGCTTTCTTT.

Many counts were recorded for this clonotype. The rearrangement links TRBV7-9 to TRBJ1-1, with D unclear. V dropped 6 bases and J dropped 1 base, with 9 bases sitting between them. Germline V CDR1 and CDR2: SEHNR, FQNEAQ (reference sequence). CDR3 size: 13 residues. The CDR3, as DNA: TGTGCCAGCAGGGCAGTGACGAACACTGAAGCTTTCTTT. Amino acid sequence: CASRAVTNTEAFF.